One and the same sample provided the 23 T cell receptor beta chains below, sequenced in a study of T cell changes during pregnancy in multiple sclerosis. Clones were sequenced by immunoSEQ multiplex PCR, and TCRdb holds only the in-frame ones, with some missing. Here the sample spans over 90,000 clones, approximately 89% being singletons. Material: peripheral blood, obtained before pregnancy. Receptors originate from a female donor with multiple sclerosis, enrolled in a pregnancy study.

The rearrangement links TRBV7-9 to TRBJ1-2; D is uncertain. The CDR3 totals 16 residues. Germline loops: CDR1 SEHNR, CDR2 FQNEAQ (reference sequence). V was shortened by 4 bases and J by 4 bases, with 19 bases between the two germline ends. The CDR3 loop reads CASSYSEIIGGYGYTF. The CDR3 DNA reads TGTGCCAGCAGCTACTCTGAAATCATCGGCGGCTATGGCTACACCTTC.

This chain joins TRBV6-6 and TRBJ2-7; TRBD2 agrees at 10 bases. The V segment lost 0 bases and the J segment 6 bases; nucleotides outside the gene matches: 8. Germline CDR1 reads MNHNY; CDR2 reads SVGAGI (reference sequence). This CDR3 comprises 16 residues. The CDR3 DNA reads TGTGCCAGCAGTTACTCGAGCCCAGCGGGGGGGGCCGAGCAGTACTTC. Translated, it gives CASSYSSPAGGAEQYF.

This chain uses TRBV19 with TRBJ2-7; 7 bases fit TRBD2. Trimming cost V 6 bases and J 2 bases; bases outside gene matches: 10. Per germline, CDR1 LNHDA and CDR2 SQIVND (reference sequence). The CDR3 loop spans 15 amino acids. The CDR3 loop is CASSRDTGGAYEQYF. CDR3 in DNA: TGTGCCAGTAGCCGCGATACGGGAGGTGCCTACGAGCAGTACTTC.

The CDR3 loop reads CASSVEGGGSSYEQYF. The CDR3 DNA follows: TGTGCCAGCAGCGTAGAGGGGGGGGGCAGCTCCTACGAGCAGTACTTC. The chain couples TRBV9 to TRBJ2-7, with D possibly TRBD2 on 7 matching bases. The germline V and J ends were trimmed by 0 bases and 0 bases, with 13 bases remaining between them. The germline V gene has CDR1 SGDLS and CDR2 YYNGEE. The CDR3 has 16 residues.

This chain connects TRBV7-8 to TRBJ1-1; 7 bases agree with TRBD1. The V and J ends lost 3 bases and 5 bases, in that order; junction bases with no gene match: 9. Germline V gene lookup returns CDR1 SGHVS and CDR2 FQNEAQ. CDR3 length: 15 residues. DNA of the CDR3: TGTGCCAGCAGCTTCCTCTACAGGGGTGGGACTGAAGCTTTCTTT. It yields the protein CASSFLYRGGTEAFF.

The chain couples TRBV2 to TRBJ1-1, with D possibly matching TRBD1 (6 bases). The V gene's germline CDR1 is SNHLY and CDR2 FYNNEI. There are 15 residues in the CDR3. V lost 6 bases, J lost 2 bases, and 16 bases lay in between. The CDR3 is CASRGTGQTNTEAFF. CDR3 bases: TGTGCCAGCAGGGGAACCGGACAGACTAACACTGAAGCTTTCTTT.

This chain connects TRBV10-1 to TRBJ1-1, with TRBD1 identical over 9 bases. J lost 7 bases, V lost 4 bases, and 7 bases had no gene match. Germline-derived CDR1 and CDR2 are WNHNN and SYGVQD (reference sequence). The CDR3 is made up of 14 amino acids. CDR3 nucleotide sequence: TGCGCCAGCAGTGGACTACCGGGACAGGGTGAAGCTTTCTTT. Protein: CASSGLPGQGEAFF.

This clone was seen a single time. J is TRBJ1-1 and V is TRBV10-2, with 7 bases aligning to TRBD1. The CDR3 sequence is 14 residues long. After removal of 6 bases from V and 0 bases from J, the junction contained 4 bases not matched to a gene. CDR1 and CDR2 from the germline V gene are WSHSY and SAAADI. CDR3 DNA sequence: TGCGCCAGCAGAGTGGGACAGTTGAACACTGAAGCTTTCTTT. It is translated as CASRVGQLNTEAFF.

The rearrangement uses TRBV27 and TRBJ1-3, with 7 bases fitting TRBD1. V lost 0 bases to trimming and J lost 3 bases; unmatched junction nucleotides: 8. The CDR3 loop spans 17 amino acids. In germline, CDR1 is MNHEY, CDR2 SMNVEV (reference sequence). The CDR3 DNA reads as TGTGCCAGCAGTTTATCAGGCAGGGGGTACTATGGAAACACCATATATTTT. Translating it yields CASSLSGRGYYGNTIYF.

The J gene is TRBJ2-1, the V gene TRBV5-1; the D gene is possibly TRBD1 (6 bases). V gave up 0 bases and J gave up 0 bases, with 13 bases separating them. The CDR3 is 17 residues long. Germline V gene sequence: CDR1 SGHRS, CDR2 YFSETQ. CDR3 loop: CASSLAAGTNSYNEQFF. CDR3 bases: TGCGCCAGCAGCTTGGCTGCAGGGACAAACTCCTACAATGAGCAGTTCTTC.

The chain joins TRBV5-8 to TRBJ2-1; perhaps TRBD1 as D (7 bases). Germline lookup yields CDR1 SGHTS and CDR2 YDEGEE. The CDR3 has 17 amino acids. Trimming took off 4 bases at V and 2 bases at J, with 19 bases between the two ends. DNA of the CDR3: TGTGCCAGCAGCGGAGGGGGCCAGACTCCAGCCTACAATGAGCAGTTCTTC. It translates to CASSGGGQTPAYNEQFF. The whole variable domain, remainder taken from reference TRBV5-8 and TRBJ2-1, is EAGVTQSPTHLIKTRGQQATLRCSPISGHTSVYWYQQALGLGLQFLLWYDEGEERNRGNFPPRFSGRQFPNYSSELNVNALELEDSALYLCASSGGGQTPAYNEQFFGPGTRLTVL.

The chain employs TRBV6-6 and TRBJ2-7; 7 nucleotides agree with TRBD1. The ends lost 6 bases at V and 7 bases at J; junction bases unmatched: 12. The germline V gene encodes CDR1 MNHNY and CDR2 SVGAGI (reference sequence). The CDR3 has 14 amino acids. CDR3 bases: TGTGCCAGCAGCTCCGTCGGACAGGCAGGAGAGCAGTACTTC. Its protein product is CASSSVGQAGEQYF.

The chain recombines TRBV25-1 with TRBJ1-3; 8 bases fit TRBD1. V shed 8 bases and J 7 bases; nucleotides not matched to a gene: 1. The CDR3 runs 11 residues. CDR1 and CDR2 from the germline V gene are MGHDK and SYGVNS. The CDR3 bases are TGTGCCAGCGGGACAGGTAACACCATATATTTT. Protein: CASGTGNTIYF.

The chain carries TRBV12-5 and TRBJ2-1; no reliable D call. Germline V CDR1 and CDR2: LGHNT, FRNRAP. This CDR3 is built from 14 residues. V dropped 0 bases and J dropped 2 bases, with 5 bases sitting between them. CDR3 nucleotides: TGTGCTAGTGGTTTGGTACTTACCTACAATGAGCAGTTCTTC. This encodes CASGLVLTYNEQFF.

The chain joins TRBV5-1 to TRBJ2-1; TRBD2 matches at 8 bases. With V trimmed by 4 bases and J by 2 bases, 2 bases remained unmatched. The CDR3 is 14 amino acids. Per germline, CDR1 SGHRS and CDR2 YFSETQ. CDR3: CASSLGLAYNEQFF. DNA for the CDR3: TGCGCCAGCAGCCTGGGACTAGCCTACAATGAGCAGTTCTTC. The complete variable domain, with remaining parts taken from reference TRBV5-1 and TRBJ2-1, reads KAGVTQTPRYLIKTRGQQVTLSCSPISGHRSVSWYQQTPGQGLQFLFEYFSETQRNKGNFPGRFSGRQFSNSRSEMNVSTLELGDSALYLCASSLGLAYNEQFFGPGTRLTVL.

The rearrangement uses TRBV30 and TRBJ1-6, with 9 bases identical to TRBD1. The germline gives CDR1 GTSNPN, CDR2 SVGIG (reference sequence). V gave up 3 bases and J gave up 4 bases; unmatched junction bases: 1. The CDR3 totals 14 residues. The CDR3 nucleotides are TGTGCCTGGAGGGGGACAGGGTATAATTCACCCCTCCACTTT. Translation: CAWRGTGYNSPLHF.

The V call is TRBV4-2, the J call TRBJ2-7, with 9 bases fitting TRBD2. The CDR3 has 15 amino acids. Germline CDR1 LGHNA, CDR2 YNFKEQ. The trim removed 1 base at V and 3 bases at J, leaving 4 bases unmatched. CDR3 region: CASSQGLAEDYEQYF. The CDR3 bases are TGTGCCAGCAGCCAAGGACTAGCGGAAGACTACGAGCAGTACTTC.

The count of this clone is one. CDR3 nucleotides: TGTGCCAGCAGTGAATCGCGGGCTAACTATGGCTACACCTTC. Protein product: CASSESRANYGYTF. The chain is built from TRBV6-1 and TRBJ1-2; no reliable D call. The CDR3 has 14 amino acids. Germline V gives CDR1 MNHNS, CDR2 SASEGT. Trimming shortened V by 2 bases and J by 0 bases, and 7 bases separated the two germline ends.

V and J are TRBV19 and TRBJ1-2, with 9 bases matching TRBD1. The CDR3 length is 14 residues. Trimming removed 7 bases from V and 5 bases from J; junction bases left unmatched: 8. Germline-derived CDR1 and CDR2 are LNHDA and SQIVND (reference sequence). DNA for the CDR3: TGTGCCAGTACCAACCGGGACAGGGAGTATGGCTACACCTTC. This translates into CASTNRDREYGYTF.

The V gene is TRBV27, the J gene TRBJ1-6, with 12 bases lining up with TRBD1. The germline gives CDR1 MNHEY, CDR2 SMNVEV (reference sequence). V was pared by 5 bases and J by 10 bases, with 12 bases of the junction left unmatched. This CDR3 has 17 residues. CDR3 bases: TGTGCCAGCAGTCCCAACCGGGACAGGGGGCGAAAGTCACCCCTCCACTTT. This translates into CASSPNRDRGRKSPLHF.

The V call is TRBV6-5, the J call TRBJ2-7, with D possibly being TRBD2 (5 bases). CDR3 size: 14 residues. The germline V gene encodes CDR1 MNHEY and CDR2 SVGAGI. V lost 8 bases to trimming and J lost 0 bases, with 14 bases between them. CDR3 sequence: CASRRTVGSYEQYF. CDR3 nucleotide sequence: TGTGCCAGCCGGAGGACCGTAGGCTCCTACGAGCAGTACTTC.

The rearrangement uses TRBV4-2 and TRBJ2-5, with D possibly TRBD2 on 5 matching bases. Germline loops: CDR1 LGHNA, CDR2 YNFKEQ. V was pared by 0 bases and J by 5 bases, with 16 bases between. This CDR3 has 16 residues. CDR3 in amino acids: CASSQERAARGETQYF. The CDR3 nucleotides read TGTGCCAGCAGCCAAGAACGGGCGGCTCGAGGGGAGACCCAGTACTTC.

This clone was recorded once. This chain links TRBV19 with TRBJ2-3, with 8 positions matching TRBD2. V was pared by 2 bases and J by 4 bases, with 14 bases of the junction left unmatched. The CDR3 totals 18 residues. CDR1 LNHDA and CDR2 SQIVND come from the germline V gene (reference sequence). CDR3 sequence (DNA): TGTGCCAGTAGTATAAAGACTAGCGTTTTTCCGGGTGCAGATACGCAGTATTTT. It encodes CASSIKTSVFPGADTQYF.